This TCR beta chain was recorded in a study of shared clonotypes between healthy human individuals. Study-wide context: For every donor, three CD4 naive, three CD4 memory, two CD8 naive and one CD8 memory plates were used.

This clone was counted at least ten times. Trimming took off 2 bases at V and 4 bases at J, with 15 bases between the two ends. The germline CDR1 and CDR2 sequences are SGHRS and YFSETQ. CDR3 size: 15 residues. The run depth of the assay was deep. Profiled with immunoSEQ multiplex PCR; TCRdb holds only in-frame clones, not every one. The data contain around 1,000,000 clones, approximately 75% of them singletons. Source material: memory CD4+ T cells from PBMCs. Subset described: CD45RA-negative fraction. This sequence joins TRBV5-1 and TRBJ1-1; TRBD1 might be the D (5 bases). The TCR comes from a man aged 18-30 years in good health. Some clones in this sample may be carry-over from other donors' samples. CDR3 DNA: TGCGCCAGCAGCTTTCGAGAGGCGAGGGGCACTGAAGCTTTCTTT. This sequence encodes CASSFREARGTEAFF.